This T cell receptor (beta chain) was sequenced during a study of blood T cell repertoires in COVID-19. Only in-frame clones appear in the TCRdb table, and some are missing; sequencing was by immunoSEQ multiplex PCR. The sample carries about 110,000 clones, 80% to 90% recorded once. Trimming cost V 1 base and J 1 base, with 16 bases left between them. CDR3 size: 17 residues. Germline CDR1 and CDR2: LNHDA and SQIVND (reference sequence). The source of this sequence is a woman older than 75 with active or convalescent COVID-19. The sample taken for sequencing was peripheral blood. V and J are TRBV19 and TRBJ1-1, with a possible D match to TRBD1 (5 bases). The CDR3 region is CASSIVKKTAENTEAFF. The CDR3 DNA sequence: TGTGCCAGTAGTATAGTAAAAAAGACAGCCGAGAACACTGAAGCTTTCTTT.